The 20 T cell receptor beta chains below were found in one sample sequenced in a study of control samples from healthy donors and cancer patients (TCRdb year 2020). Library method: the immunoSEQ multiplex PCR assay. TCRdb's version of the immuneACCESS table is confined to in-frame rearrangements and falls short of the full clone set. An unresolved V gene accounts for under half of the shortfall where checked; the remainder is of unknown origin. The table for this sample lists 110,000 to 150,000 clones; roughly 94% of them were counted only once. Approximately 14% of the sample goes to the ten largest clones. The source material was PBMCs. Receptor source: a man between 60 and 75 years old with colorectal cancer.

The genes are TRBV5-4 and TRBJ2-5; unclear D gene. CDR3 length equals 14 residues. Looked up from germline, CDR1 is SGHNT and CDR2 is YYREEE (reference sequence). V was clipped by 10 bases and J by 1 base, with 17 bases between them. DNA for the CDR3: TGTGCCTCAAGCTTGATATCGTCCCAAGAGACCCAGTACTTC. It encodes CASSLISSQETQYF.

The count of this clone is one. This chain joins TRBV25-1 and TRBJ1-1, with D uncertain. V was trimmed by 5 bases and J by 0 bases, leaving 10 bases between them. The CDR3 consists of 14 residues. Germline V lookup: CDR1 MGHDK, CDR2 SYGVNS. As DNA, the CDR3 is TGTGCCAGCAGTTCCTATGGTTTGAACACTGAAGCTTTCTTT. Encoded protein: CASSSYGLNTEAFF. Looking up the rest from reference TRBV25-1 and TRBJ1-1 gives the full variable domain: EADIYQTPRYLVIGTGKKITLECSQTMGHDKMYWYQQDPGMELHLIHYSYGVNSTEKGDLSSESTVSRIRTEHFPLTLESARPSHTSQYLCASSSYGLNTEAFFGQGTRLTVV.

This chain connects TRBV30 to TRBJ2-7, with D possibly being TRBD1 or TRBD2 (5 bases each). In germline, CDR1 is GTSNPN, CDR2 SVGIG (reference sequence). The CDR3 runs 14 residues. The germline V and J ends were trimmed by 0 bases and 0 bases, with 9 bases remaining between them. CDR3 sequence reads: CAWSVSGGSYEQYF. DNA of the CDR3: TGTGCCTGGAGTGTTAGTGGGGGCTCCTACGAGCAGTACTTC. Filled out from reference TRBV30 and TRBJ2-7, the complete variable domain reads SQTIHQWPATLVQPVGSPLSLECTVEGTSNPNLYWYRQAAGRGLQLLFYSVGIGQISSEVPQNLSASRPQDRQFILSSKKLLLSDSGFYLCAWSVSGGSYEQYFGPGTRLTVT.

This chain connects TRBV5-1 to TRBJ2-7; D ambiguous. Germline V gene sequence: CDR1 SGHRS, CDR2 YFSETQ. The V end lost 4 bases, the J end lost 5 bases, and 13 bases lay between the germline ends. The CDR3 runs to 13 residues. CDR3 sequence reads: CASSAPNDNEQYF. The CDR3, as DNA: TGCGCCAGCAGCGCCCCAAATGACAACGAGCAGTACTTC.

On this clone: Other nucleotide sequences in the sample specify the same CDR3. This chain connects TRBV18 to TRBJ1-2; 12 bases align to TRBD1. This CDR3 has 14 amino acids. Germline V gives CDR1 KGHSH, CDR2 LQKENI. Trimming at V came to 4 bases and at J to 6 bases, leaving 3 bases not matched to a gene. The CDR3 here is CASSQGQGANGYTF. The CDR3 DNA reads as TGTGCCAGCTCACAGGGACAGGGGGCGAATGGCTACACCTTC.

The chain is built from TRBV30 and TRBJ1-2, with 7 bases fitting TRBD1. Germline assignment: CDR1 GTSNPN and CDR2 SVGIG (reference sequence). This CDR3 contains 13 residues. V dropped 2 bases and J dropped 8; count of bases not matched to a gene: 8. The CDR3 DNA follows: TGTGCCTGGAGTCCTACGACAGGGTGGGGCTACACCTTC. Residues: CAWSPTTGWGYTF.

The CDR3 sequence: CASSPEGTSRGEQYF. The CDR3 nucleotides are TGTGCCAGCAGCCCGGAGGGGACCTCAAGGGGCGAGCAGTACTTC. V gene TRBV5-5 combines with J gene TRBJ2-7; weak D call: TRBD2 (6 bases). Trimming removed 4 bases at V and 6 bases at J, with 20 bases between. CDR1 is SGHKS and CDR2 is YYEKEE in the germline V gene (reference sequence). The CDR3 is made up of 15 amino acids.

J is TRBJ2-1 and V is TRBV4-1; 10 bases agree with TRBD2. Germline lookup yields CDR1 MGHRA and CDR2 YSYEKL. The CDR3 consists of 18 residues. The V gene end was trimmed by 1 base and the J gene end by 0 bases; junction bases not matched to a gene: 6. The CDR3 here is CASSQVSGGIPSYNEQFF. The DNA of the CDR3 is TGCGCCAGCAGCCAAGTTAGCGGGGGGATACCCTCCTACAATGAGCAGTTCTTC.

The J gene is TRBJ2-3, the V gene TRBV6-5; D not resolved. The CDR3 loop spans 13 amino acids. Trimming took 7 bases from V and 2 from J, leaving 10 bases between them. Germline CDR1 is MNHEY and CDR2 is SVGAGI. CDR3 loop: CASIQPTTDTQYF. CDR3 DNA: TGTGCCAGCATCCAACCCACCACAGATACGCAGTATTTT.

The chain recombines TRBV12-3 or TRBV12-4 with TRBJ2-7, with 7 bases fitting TRBD2. The CDR3 spans 13 residues. V gave up 11 bases and J gave up 4 bases; unmatched junction bases: 11. CDR3 nucleotides: TGTGCCGGCACAGGCGGGGGACCTTACGAGCAGTACTTC. Its protein is CAGTGGGPYEQYF.

The CDR3 is CASSSYMNTEAFF. The CDR3 DNA is TGTGCCAGCAGTTCCTACATGAACACTGAAGCTTTCTTT. This rearrangement joins TRBV6-2 or TRBV6-3 to TRBJ1-1; D is ambiguous. Germline assignment: CDR1 MNHEY and CDR2 SVGEGT. Between the trimmed V and J ends, which lost 4 bases and 0 bases, there was a span of 6 bases. The CDR3 runs to 13 residues.

The chain joins TRBV10-3 to TRBJ1-2; D is undetermined. Germline V gene lookup returns CDR1 ENHRY and CDR2 SYGVKD. This CDR3 region has 15 residues. V was trimmed by 6 bases and J by 0 bases, leaving 14 bases between them. CDR3 bases: TGTGCCATCAGCTCGCCCCCTGGGACTAACTATGGCTACACCTTC. Translating gives CAISSPPGTNYGYTF.

V usage is TRBV28 and J usage is TRBJ1-2; perhaps TRBD1 as D (5 bases). The V gene lost 4 bases and the J gene lost 3 bases, with 12 bases spanning the gap. The CDR3 extends over 14 amino acids. Looked up from germline, CDR1 is MDHEN and CDR2 is SYDVKM. The CDR3 is CASSSGPSDYGYTF. The CDR3, as DNA: TGTGCCAGCAGTTCGGGACCTTCGGACTATGGCTACACCTTC.

CDR3 DNA: TGCGCCAGCAGCTTGACGGGTATTGGTGGCTACACCTTC. This gives the protein CASSLTGIGGYTF. The chain employs TRBV5-1 and TRBJ1-2; D is undetermined. The CDR3 is 13 residues long. In germline, CDR1 is SGHRS, CDR2 YFSETQ. V was clipped by 1 base and J by 7 bases, with 11 bases between them.

The count of this clone is one. The chain employs TRBV4-3 and TRBJ2-3; 12 positions agree with TRBD2. V was clipped by 0 bases and J by 1 base; unmatched bases: 11. Germline-derived CDR1 and CDR2 are LGHNA and YSLEER. CDR3 size: 20 residues. The CDR3 spells CASSQEVKLAGGPRTDTQYF. The CDR3 DNA follows: TGCGCCAGCAGCCAAGAAGTAAAACTAGCGGGGGGCCCGCGCACAGATACGCAGTATTTT.

The chain carries TRBV7-8 and TRBJ2-7; the match to TRBD1 covers 8 bases. The length of the CDR3 is 14 residues. V dropped 5 bases and J dropped 4; count of bases not matched to a gene: 7. Germline lookup yields CDR1 SGHVS and CDR2 FQNEAQ. CDR3 residues: CASSRAGGLYEQYF. The CDR3 DNA reads TGTGCCAGCAGCCGCGCAGGGGGCCTTTACGAGCAGTACTTC.

The V gene is TRBV5-1, the J gene TRBJ2-5, with D perhaps TRBD1 (6 bases). The CDR3 totals 15 residues. CDR1 and CDR2 from the germline V gene are SGHRS and YFSETQ. The V end was cut by 7 bases, the J end by 1 base, with 17 bases between. This chain's CDR3 is CASFASWTAQETQYF. The DNA for the CDR3 is TGCGCCAGCTTTGCTTCTTGGACAGCCCAAGAGACCCAGTACTTC.

The rearrangement links TRBV27 to TRBJ1-4, with D possibly TRBD1 on 5 matching bases. Deletions cut 4 bases from V and 4 bases from J, with 19 bases between. Germline loops: CDR1 MNHEY, CDR2 SMNVEV (reference sequence). CDR3 length: 17 residues. CDR3 in DNA: TGTGCCAGCAGTTCCCCTATGCAGGGACGGGGTAATGAAAAACTGTTTTTT. It encodes CASSSPMQGRGNEKLFF.

The gene calls are TRBV3-1 (or the pseudogene TRBV3-2) and TRBJ2-1, with 8 bases aligning to TRBD1. The ends lost 4 bases at V and 9 bases at J; junction bases unmatched: 8. This CDR3 spans 14 amino acids. The V gene's germline CDR1 is LGHDT and CDR2 YNNKEL (reference sequence). The CDR3 DNA reads as TGTGCCAGCAGCCGCTCGCAGGGGGCAAGTGAGCAGTTCTTC. Protein sequence: CASSRSQGASEQFF.

This clone showed up just once. The identical CDR3 is also encoded by other nucleotide sequences in the sample. This chain joins TRBV5-1 and TRBJ1-5; the match to TRBD1 covers 7 bases. The V and J ends lost 0 bases and 6 bases, in that order; junction bases with no gene match: 3. The CDR3 spans 14 residues. Germline V CDR1 and CDR2: SGHRS, YFSETQ. In nucleotides, the CDR3 is TGCGCCAGCAGCTTGGGACAGGGCGGTCAGCCCCAGCATTTT. It specifies CASSLGQGGQPQHF.